This entry is about one TCR beta chain. Its specificity is unknown. This entry comes from a study of cytotoxic CD8 clonotypes in ibrutinib-treated CLL. Overall study: Roughly 24 partial and 2 complete responses; at median roughly 67 months, approximately 15 remitted, approximately 12 progressed. The sample average was about 260,000 productive templates and tens of thousands of productive rearrangements. General study points: Baseline clonality exceeded age-matched healthy donors and tracked circulating CD8+ T-cell counts.

Investigators sought sequencing depths of between 1 in 200,000 and 1 in 1 million T cells. Produced via immunoSEQ multiplex PCR; TCRdb's table is partial and in-frame only. The data show about 50,000 clones, with around three fifths seen just once and under 35% held by the top ten. The CDR3 has 13 residues. Germline V CDR1 and CDR2: MNHEY, SVGAGI. With 6 bases removed from V and 0 bases from J, the gap between germline ends came to 8 bases. The sample in question was PBMCs, obtained after 24 months of ibrutinib treatment. This chain uses TRBV6-5 with TRBJ1-2; possibly TRBD1 for D (6 bases). The sequence came from a human donor with chronic lymphocytic leukemia. The CDR3 sequence is CASRRGANYGYTF. Here the CDR3 DNA reads TGTGCCAGCAGAAGGGGGGCTAACTATGGCTACACCTTC.